The rows below give T cell receptor beta chains drawn from one sample of a study of T cells after yellow fever vaccination. TCRdb reprocessed the 5' RACE reads via MiXCR and lists one record per CDR3 protein. The repertoire holds about 21,000 distinct CDR3 sequences, 5.2% seen once, with 15% to 25% in the top ten. Sequencing was performed on PBMCs, either bulk or a sorted T-cell subset (CD4+, CD8+, memory, or dextramer-sorted; not recorded which), taken about 41 days after the first yellow fever vaccination. The receptor source for this set is a man between 18 and 29 years old who received the YFV17D yellow fever vaccine. Both conserved end residues are part of each CDR3. The D gene is left open where the match is weak. Expanded clones are given a class, and other clones once, few, many or no size at all.

V gene: TRBV2
J gene: TRBJ1-2
clone size: many
D gene: .
CDR3 length: 14
CDR3 DNA: TGTGCCAGCAGTCGGGACCGGGGATTAAGTGGCTACACCTTC
CDR3 protein: CASSRDRGLSGYTF

V gene: TRBV6-5
J gene: TRBJ2-5
clone size: many
D gene: TRBD2
CDR3 length: 18
CDR3 DNA: TGTGCCAGCAGTTACTCGTCTAGCGGGGGGCTCTCTCAAGAGACCCAGTACTTC
CDR3 protein: CASSYSSSGGLSQETQYF

V gene: TRBV12-5
J gene: TRBJ2-1
clone size: many
D gene: .
CDR3 length: 15
CDR3 DNA: TGTGCTAGTGGTCCGACGGGGCGTATAGTAAATGAGCAGTTCTTC
CDR3 protein: CASGPTGRIVNEQFF

V gene: TRBV7-2
J gene: TRBJ2-3
clone size: medium-sized
D gene: .
CDR3 length: 12
CDR3 DNA: TGTGCCAGCAGGCCCCAGTCAGATACGCAGTATTTT
CDR3 protein: CASRPQSDTQYF

V gene: TRBV12-3/TRBV12-4
J gene: TRBJ2-7
clone size: many
D gene: TRBD2
CDR3 length: 15
CDR3 DNA: TGTGCCAGTCGAACCTCGGGGGGTAGTGTATACGAGCAGTACTTC
CDR3 protein: CASRTSGGSVYEQYF

V gene: TRBV20-1
J gene: TRBJ1-1
clone size: many
D gene: .
CDR3 length: 13
CDR3 DNA: TGCAGTGCTCCACCTGCGGGGTACGCTGAAGCTTTCTTT
CDR3 protein: CSAPPAGYAEAFF

V gene: TRBV20-1
J gene: TRBJ2-3
clone size: medium-sized
D gene: .
CDR3 length: 14
CDR3 DNA: TGCAGTGCTAGAGGACTTGCGAGCACAGATACGCAGTATTTT
CDR3 protein: CSARGLASTDTQYF

V gene: TRBV6-1
J gene: TRBJ1-1
clone size: many
D gene: .
CDR3 length: 13
CDR3 DNA: TGTGCCAGCGGGGCCTACCTTGGCACTGAAGCTTTCTTT
CDR3 protein: CASGAYLGTEAFF

V gene: TRBV20-1
J gene: TRBJ2-2
clone size: many
D gene: .
CDR3 length: 15
CDR3 DNA: TGCAGTGCTAGAGTGGCTAGTATCAACACCGGGGAGCTGTTTTTT
CDR3 protein: CSARVASINTGELFF

V gene: TRBV20-1
J gene: TRBJ2-1
clone size: many
D gene: TRBD1
CDR3 length: 15
CDR3 DNA: TGCAGTGCTAGAGATCCGGGACAGCGGTACAATGAGCAGTTCTTC
CDR3 protein: CSARDPGQRYNEQFF

V gene: TRBV29-1
J gene: TRBJ1-1
clone size: many
D gene: .
CDR3 length: 13
CDR3 DNA: TGCAGCGTTGAAGATGGGGAGGGGCGGGAAGCTTTCTTT
CDR3 protein: CSVEDGEGREAFF

V gene: TRBV27
J gene: TRBJ1-2
clone size: many
D gene: .
CDR3 length: 13
CDR3 DNA: TGTGCCAGCAGTTTATCGTACTCGTATGGCTACACCTTC
CDR3 protein: CASSLSYSYGYTF

V gene: TRBV7-2
J gene: TRBJ1-2
clone size: many
D gene: .
CDR3 length: 11
CDR3 DNA: TGTGCCAGCAGCTTAGAACGGGTGTACACCTTC
CDR3 protein: CASSLERVYTF

V gene: TRBV2
J gene: TRBJ2-3
clone size: many
D gene: .
CDR3 length: 12
CDR3 DNA: TGTGCCAGCAGGCCCCTCACAGATACGCAGTATTTT
CDR3 protein: CASRPLTDTQYF

V gene: TRBV7-9
J gene: TRBJ1-5
clone size: many
D gene: .
CDR3 length: 13
CDR3 DNA: TGTGCCAGCAGCCGGGACATTGAGGGGCCCCAGCATTTT
CDR3 protein: CASSRDIEGPQHF

V gene: TRBV4-3
J gene: TRBJ2-4
clone size: many
D gene: TRBD2
CDR3 length: 16
CDR3 DNA: TGCGCCAGCAGCCAAGCGGCGGGGGGGCTGATGGACATTCAGTACTTC
CDR3 protein: CASSQAAGGLMDIQYF

V gene: TRBV3-1
J gene: TRBJ1-4
clone size: many
D gene: .
CDR3 length: 16
CDR3 DNA: TGTGCCAGCAGCCGATGGGACGAGGCAACTAATGAAAAACTGTTTTTT
CDR3 protein: CASSRWDEATNEKLFF

V gene: TRBV10-3
J gene: TRBJ2-2
clone size: many
D gene: TRBD1
CDR3 length: 15
CDR3 DNA: TGTGCCATCAGGGAAAGACAGGGGGTGGCCGGGGAGCTGTTTTTT
CDR3 protein: CAIRERQGVAGELFF

V gene: TRBV20-1
J gene: TRBJ2-1
clone size: many
D gene: TRBD1
CDR3 length: 12
CDR3 DNA: TGCAGTGCTGACACGGACAGGGCCGGGGGGTTCTTC
CDR3 protein: CSADTDRAGGFF

V gene: TRBV7-2
J gene: TRBJ2-3
clone size: many
D gene: .
CDR3 length: 16
CDR3 DNA: TGTGCCAGCAGCTTCCGGACGAGGGCTAGCACAGATACGCAGTATTTT
CDR3 protein: CASSFRTRASTDTQYF

V gene: TRBV12-5
J gene: TRBJ2-3
clone size: many
D gene: TRBD2
CDR3 length: 12
CDR3 DNA: TGTGCTAGTGGTTCTCCTAGCGGGGTAACGTATTTT
CDR3 protein: CASGSPSGVTYF

V gene: TRBV7-8
J gene: TRBJ2-3
clone size: many
D gene: TRBD2
CDR3 length: 14
CDR3 DNA: TGTGCCAGCAGCTTATCGGGGGGGGGAGATACGCAGTATTTT
CDR3 protein: CASSLSGGGDTQYF

V gene: TRBV19
J gene: TRBJ1-2
clone size: many
D gene: .
CDR3 length: 13
CDR3 DNA: TGTGCCAGTAGTAACCTCGGGCACTATGGCTACACCTTC
CDR3 protein: CASSNLGHYGYTF

V gene: TRBV3-1
J gene: TRBJ1-2
clone size: many
D gene: TRBD1
CDR3 length: 15
CDR3 DNA: TGTGCCAGCAGCCCCCAGGACAGGATAATTAATGGCTACACCTTC
CDR3 protein: CASSPQDRIINGYTF

V gene: TRBV18
J gene: TRBJ2-2
clone size: many
D gene: TRBD2
CDR3 length: 15
CDR3 DNA: TGTGCCAGCTCACCACTAGCGGGGCCCGTCGGGGAGCTGTTTTTT
CDR3 protein: CASSPLAGPVGELFF

V gene: TRBV5-1
J gene: TRBJ1-2
clone size: many
D gene: .
CDR3 length: 17
CDR3 DNA: TGCGCCAGCAGCTCTTCATACGGACAAGCTTTGAGTTATGGCTACACCTTC
CDR3 protein: CASSSSYGQALSYGYTF

V gene: TRBV28
J gene: TRBJ1-5
clone size: many
D gene: .
CDR3 length: 14
CDR3 DNA: TGTGCCAGCAGTTTGGCACAGGGAGATCAGCCCCAGCATTTT
CDR3 protein: CASSLAQGDQPQHF

V gene: TRBV18
J gene: TRBJ2-5
clone size: many
D gene: TRBD2
CDR3 length: 14
CDR3 DNA: TGTGCCAGCTCACCCGGGACTACCGCGGGGGCCCAGTACTTC
CDR3 protein: CASSPGTTAGAQYF

V gene: TRBV7-3
J gene: TRBJ1-6
clone size: many
D gene: .
CDR3 length: 13
CDR3 DNA: TGTGCCAGCAGGCGCAGTGGGAATTCACCCCTCCACTTT
CDR3 protein: CASRRSGNSPLHF

V gene: TRBV5-6
J gene: TRBJ1-1
clone size: many
D gene: .
CDR3 length: 13
CDR3 DNA: TGTGCCAGCTACCTAGGGCCTCACACTGAAGCTTTCTTT
CDR3 protein: CASYLGPHTEAFF

V gene: TRBV29-1
J gene: TRBJ2-2
clone size: many
D gene: .
CDR3 length: 14
CDR3 DNA: TGCAGCGTTGCTGCGAGGGCAGATACCGGGGAGCTGTTTTTT
CDR3 protein: CSVAARADTGELFF

V gene: TRBV5-1
J gene: TRBJ2-3
clone size: many
D gene: .
CDR3 length: 15
CDR3 DNA: TGCGCCAGCAGCGGTTCGACTAGTCCCCCAGATACGCAGTATTTT
CDR3 protein: CASSGSTSPPDTQYF

V gene: TRBV2
J gene: TRBJ2-3
clone size: many
D gene: .
CDR3 length: 15
CDR3 DNA: TGTGCCAGCAGTTCGGACAGAATGAAAACAGATACGCAGTATTTT
CDR3 protein: CASSSDRMKTDTQYF

V gene: TRBV6-4
J gene: TRBJ2-3
clone size: many
D gene: .
CDR3 length: 14
CDR3 DNA: TGTGCCAGCAGTGAAGAGGGGGGGCCAGATACGCAGTATTTT
CDR3 protein: CASSEEGGPDTQYF

V gene: TRBV4-3
J gene: TRBJ2-2
clone size: many
D gene: .
CDR3 length: 14
CDR3 DNA: TGCGCCAGCAGCCAAGTTAGTGGGCAGGCAGAGCTGTTTTTT
CDR3 protein: CASSQVSGQAELFF

V gene: TRBV7-2
J gene: TRBJ2-1
clone size: many
D gene: TRBD1
CDR3 length: 14
CDR3 DNA: TGTGCCAGCCAATCGGACAGGGGATACAATGAGCAGTTCTTC
CDR3 protein: CASQSDRGYNEQFF

V gene: TRBV6-2/TRBV6-3
J gene: TRBJ1-1
clone size: many
D gene: .
CDR3 length: 12
CDR3 DNA: TGTGCCAGCAGACGACAGAACACTGAAGCTTTCTTT
CDR3 protein: CASRRQNTEAFF

V gene: TRBV29-1
J gene: TRBJ2-5
clone size: .
D gene: TRBD1
CDR3 length: 13
CDR3 DNA: TGCAGCGTTGAAGACAGGGGGCAAGAGACCCAGTACTTC
CDR3 protein: CSVEDRGQETQYF

V gene: TRBV7-2
J gene: TRBJ1-1
clone size: many
D gene: .
CDR3 length: 15
CDR3 DNA: TGTGCCAGCAGCTCAGGGTCGGGGATGAACACTGAAGCTTTCTTT
CDR3 protein: CASSSGSGMNTEAFF

V gene: TRBV5-1
J gene: TRBJ2-1
clone size: many
D gene: TRBD2
CDR3 length: 14
CDR3 DNA: TGCGCCAGCAGCTCTAGCGGGGGAAACAATGAGCAGTTCTTC
CDR3 protein: CASSSSGGNNEQFF

V gene: TRBV30
J gene: TRBJ1-2
clone size: many
D gene: .
CDR3 length: 13
CDR3 DNA: TGTGCCTGGAGTCCCCAGGGAGTTGTCGGCTACACCTTC
CDR3 protein: CAWSPQGVVGYTF